Given below is one T cell receptor beta chain in context. Its antigen is not identified. The sample is drawn from a study of CD8+CD57+ T cells in acquired aplastic anemia. Study-level background: Sorted CD4+ and CD8+ cell DNA averaged roughly 3.2 ug. Healthy CD8+ samples averaged approximately 9.9 million reads. Study results and limitations: About 29 shared CD8+ CDR3s appeared highly expressed within patients' immunodominant clones.

Germline V CDR1 and CDR2: MNHEY, SVGEGT. The CDR3 runs to 13 residues. V lost 2 bases to trimming and J lost 4 bases, with 6 bases between them. Genomic DNA, the template, was used for profiling of the TCR beta VDJ and CDR3. A single record per CDR3 protein comes from TCRdb applying MiXCR to the reads. In the table there are 180,000 or so distinct CDR3 sequences, approximately 46% of which are singletons. The chain uses TRBV6-2 or TRBV6-3 and TRBJ1-5; D remains ambiguous. Sequenced material: sorted CD4+, CD8+, or CD8+CD57+ T cells (not recorded which) from PBMCs. The sequence was obtained from a human donor in good health. CDR3 in amino acids: CASSYPENQPQHF. The CDR3 bases are TGTGCCAGCAGTTACCCAGAAAATCAGCCCCAGCATTTT.